The rows below give T cell receptor beta chains drawn from one sample of a study of OX40 agonist ivuxolimab in advanced cancers. Libraries were prepared by immunoSEQ multiplex PCR; TCRdb keeps only in-frame clonotypes and omits some of them. The profile shows approximately 70,000 clones, about 90% of them singletons. Sequences were derived from CD4+ or CD8+ T cells sorted from blood, sampled in a trial of the OX40 agonist ivuxolimab. These receptors were collected from an adult with an advanced solid tumor such as melanoma, head and neck, liver or kidney cancer. Each CDR3 is given with its conserved first and last residue. Fields, in order: V gene, D gene, J gene, clone size, CDR3 protein, CDR3 DNA. The D gene is left open where the match is weak. Not every row has a clone size; where given, it reads once, few, many or a size class.

>TRBV19|TRBD1|TRBJ1-5|few
CASRPDRVGSQPQHF
TGTGCCAGTAGGCCCGACAGGGTGGGGAGTCAGCCCCAGCATTTT
>TRBV6-5|TRBD2|TRBJ2-2|once
CASSYGAGVSAGELFF
TGTGCCAGCAGTTACGGCGCGGGAGTTTCAGCCGGGGAGCTGTTTTTT
>TRBV7-3|.|TRBJ2-3|.
CASSLGTASTDTQYF
TGTGCCAGCAGCTTAGGGACTGCTAGCACAGATACGCAGTATTTT
>TRBV19|TRBD1|TRBJ2-7|.
CASSIGPGQGYEQYF
TGTGCCAGTAGTATCGGACCGGGACAGGGCTACGAGCAGTACTTC
>TRBV4-2|TRBD2|TRBJ2-5|.
CASSQVVSGSGEETQYF
TGTGCCAGCAGCCAAGTAGTCAGCGGGAGTGGGGAAGAGACCCAGTACTTC
>TRBV15|.|TRBJ1-3|.
CATSREGRSGNTIYF
TGTGCCACCAGCAGAGAAGGACGCTCCGGAAACACCATATATTTT
>TRBV7-6|.|TRBJ2-1|.
CASSLNGASSYNEQFF
TGTGCCAGCAGCTTGAATGGCGCGAGCTCCTACAATGAGCAGTTCTTC
>TRBV9|TRBD1|TRBJ1-1|.
CASSAGGPEAFF
TGTGCCAGCAGCGCAGGGGGCCCTGAAGCTTTCTTT
>TRBV2|.|TRBJ2-5|.
CASSGMSGEWTLQETQYF
TGTGCCAGCAGTGGCATGTCGGGGGAATGGACTCTACAAGAGACCCAGTACTTC
>TRBV13|.|TRBJ2-7|.
CASSGDPSYEQYF
TGTGCCAGCAGCGGAGACCCGTCCTACGAGCAGTACTTC
>TRBV14|TRBD2|TRBJ2-7|many
CASSDWSGGYEQYF
TGTGCCAGCAGCGATTGGTCGGGGGGATACGAGCAGTACTTC
>TRBV4-1|.|TRBJ2-1|few
CASSQVTNEQFF
TGCGCCAGCAGCCAAGTGACTAATGAGCAGTTCTTC
>TRBV5-1|TRBD2|TRBJ2-7|.
CASSLFGGSGYEQYF
TGCGCCAGCAGCTTGTTCGGCGGGAGCGGCTACGAGCAGTACTTC
>TRBV2|.|TRBJ2-1|.
CASIDSSSYNEQFF
TGTGCCAGCATTGACAGCAGCTCCTACAATGAGCAGTTCTTC
>TRBV6-5|TRBD1|TRBJ1-1|.
CASIRTGGTEAFF
TGTGCCAGCATAAGGACAGGGGGCACTGAAGCTTTCTTT
>TRBV10-1|.|TRBJ1-4|.
CASSAEVMEKLFF
TGCGCCAGCAGTGCAGAAGTGATGGAAAAACTGTTTTTT
>TRBV19|.|TRBJ1-5|.
CASSIDLANQPQHF
TGTGCCAGTAGTATAGATCTGGCAAATCAGCCCCAGCATTTT
>TRBV4-3|.|TRBJ1-1|.
CASSQESNWNTEAFF
TGCGCCAGCAGCCAAGAAAGTAATTGGAACACTGAAGCTTTCTTT
>TRBV6-5|.|TRBJ2-7|.
CASSRLRYPEQYF
TGTGCCAGCAGTCGCCTCAGATACCCCGAGCAGTACTTC
>TRBV7-9|.|TRBJ1-2|.
CASSFGGPYYGYTF
TGTGCCAGCAGCTTTGGGGGGCCCTACTATGGCTACACCTTC
>TRBV7-6|.|TRBJ2-7|once
CASSPRGSSYEQYF
TGTGCCAGCAGCCCCCGCGGGTCGTCCTACGAGCAGTACTTC
>TRBV2|.|TRBJ1-3|.
CASSAGSSGNTIYF
TGTGCCAGCAGTGCGGGATCCTCTGGAAACACCATATATTTT
>TRBV27|TRBD2|TRBJ2-1|few
CASSSGTSGRDEQFF
TGTGCCAGCAGTTCCGGGACTAGCGGGAGGGATGAGCAGTTCTTC
>TRBV5-4|TRBD1|TRBJ2-1|.
CASAPGQGEGEQFF
TGTGCCAGCGCACCGGGACAGGGGGAGGGTGAGCAGTTCTTC
>TRBV27|.|TRBJ2-7|.
CASSLGTSYEQYF
TGTGCCAGCAGTTTAGGGACCTCCTACGAGCAGTACTTC
>TRBV6-5|TRBD1|TRBJ1-1|.
CARATRDRASEAFF
TGTGCCAGAGCTACACGGGACAGGGCGAGTGAAGCTTTCTTT
>TRBV7-9|.|TRBJ1-5|.
CASSSNSGDSNQPQHF
TGTGCCAGCAGCTCGAATTCAGGGGATAGCAATCAGCCCCAGCATTTT
>TRBV7-9|.|TRBJ1-2|.
CAPEAGRANGYTF
TGTGCCCCAGAGGCAGGACGGGCTAATGGCTACACCTTC
>TRBV7-9|TRBD2|TRBJ2-7|.
CASSPPSGRLNEQYF
TGTGCCAGCAGCCCTCCTAGCGGGAGGTTGAACGAGCAGTACTTC
>TRBV7-8|.|TRBJ1-4|.
CASSLYGTNEKLFF
TGTGCCAGCAGCCTTTATGGGACAAATGAAAAACTGTTTTTT
>TRBV27|.|TRBJ2-2|.
CASSFWAATGELFF
TGTGCCAGCAGTTTTTGGGCGGCCACCGGGGAGCTGTTTTTT
>TRBV6-6|.|TRBJ1-6|once
CASSPTVSSYNSPLHF
TGTGCCAGCAGTCCCACGGTTAGCTCCTATAATTCACCCCTCCACTTT
>TRBV7-3|.|TRBJ1-1|once
CASSLIGENTEAFF
TGTGCCAGCAGCTTAATTGGAGAGAACACTGAAGCTTTCTTT
>TRBV10-3|TRBD1|TRBJ1-2|.
CAISANPTGGKFYGYTF
TGTGCCATCAGTGCCAATCCCACAGGGGGGAAATTCTATGGCTACACCTTC
>TRBV30|.|TRBJ1-3|.
CAWGPGSGNTIYF
TGTGCCTGGGGGCCAGGCTCTGGAAACACCATATATTTT
>TRBV12-5|.|TRBJ1-1|.
CASGLLSKGFENTEAFF
TGTGCTAGTGGTTTGCTTTCCAAAGGGTTCGAAAACACTGAAGCTTTCTTT
>TRBV7-9|TRBD1|TRBJ2-3|once
CASSSGTGRDTQYF
TGTGCCAGCAGCTCCGGGACAGGCCGAGATACGCAGTATTTT
>TRBV4-2|.|TRBJ2-1|.
CASSQDRGSSYNEQFF
TGTGCCAGCAGCCAAGATAGGGGTAGCTCCTACAATGAGCAGTTCTTC
>TRBV6-5|.|TRBJ1-1|.
CASSYSGGTEAFF
TGTGCCAGCAGTTACTCGGGGGGCACTGAAGCTTTCTTT
>TRBV19|.|TRBJ2-1|.
CASSWGQQQFF
TGTGCCAGTAGTTGGGGGCAGCAGCAGTTCTTC
>TRBV5-4|.|TRBJ1-2|.
CASWGFDYGYTF
TGTGCCAGCTGGGGGTTTGACTATGGCTACACCTTC
>TRBV7-3|.|TRBJ1-5|.
CASSGDRNQPQHF
TGTGCCAGCAGCGGCGACAGGAATCAGCCCCAGCATTTT
>TRBV6-5|.|TRBJ2-1|.
CASSTSPLGNEQFF
TGTGCCAGCAGTACTAGTCCCCTGGGCAATGAGCAGTTCTTC
>TRBV9|TRBD2|TRBJ2-1|once
CASSVAAYGTSGINEQFF
TGTGCCAGCAGCGTAGCAGCCTACGGGACTAGCGGGATAAATGAGCAGTTCTTC
>TRBV2|.|TRBJ1-6|few
CASSEPQGSSPLHF
TGTGCCAGCAGTGAACCACAGGGTTCTTCACCCCTCCACTTT
>TRBV19|.|TRBJ1-6|.
CASKAGGYSPLHF
TGTGCCAGTAAAGCGGGGGGATATTCACCCCTCCACTTT
>TRBV9|.|TRBJ2-1|.
CASSVGSGAGNEQFF
TGTGCCAGCAGCGTAGGATCAGGGGCCGGAAATGAGCAGTTCTTC
>TRBV4-3|.|TRBJ2-1|.
CASSPRAAASSYNEQFF
TGCGCCAGCAGCCCCAGGGCGGCAGCGAGCTCCTACAATGAGCAGTTCTTC
>TRBV28|.|TRBJ2-5|.
CASSMDSGETQYF
TGTGCCAGCAGCATGGACAGCGGAGAGACCCAGTACTTC
>TRBV14|.|TRBJ2-7|.
CASSQVGHIYEQYF
TGTGCCAGCAGCCAAGTTGGACACATATACGAGCAGTACTTC
>TRBV25-1|TRBD1|TRBJ2-5|.
CASSGPDRGWETQYF
TGTGCCAGCAGTGGTCCTGACAGGGGCTGGGAGACCCAGTACTTC
>TRBV14|TRBD1|TRBJ2-7|.
CASSLGTGLSYEQYF
TGTGCCAGCAGCCTCGGGACAGGTCTCTCCTACGAGCAGTACTTC
>TRBV9|.|TRBJ2-3|.
CASSVGGAVVTDTQYF
TGTGCCAGCAGCGTAGGGGGGGCTGTGGTCACAGATACGCAGTATTTT
>TRBV6-5|TRBD2|TRBJ2-1|.
CASSYGGDYNEQFF
TGTGCCAGCAGTTACGGGGGGGACTACAATGAGCAGTTCTTC
>TRBV5-5|.|TRBJ2-7|.
CASSLGVPYEQYF
TGTGCCAGCAGCTTAGGGGTCCCCTACGAGCAGTACTTC
>TRBV23-1|.|TRBJ1-5|.
CASNGAPNQPQHF
TGCGCCAGCAACGGGGCCCCCAATCAGCCCCAGCATTTT
>TRBV7-9|TRBD2|TRBJ2-4|few
CASSFLLAENIQYF
TGTGCCAGCAGCTTCCTACTAGCGGAAAACATTCAGTACTTC